These 2 T cell receptor beta chains were sequenced from one sample in a study of blood T cells in healthy people across ages. A second PCR, run for roughly 7 to 11 cycles, used a sample-barcoded 5' primer plus a J-beta primer mix. TCRdb itself ran the 5' RACE reads through MiXCR, one entry per CDR3 protein. The table records more than 500,000 distinct CDR3 sequences, 25% to 30% of them present only once. Sample: blood. These receptors were collected from a woman between 70 and 85 years old in good health.

The V gene is TRBV5-1, the J gene TRBJ2-1; 12 positions agree with TRBD2. The germline V gene encodes CDR1 SGHRS and CDR2 YFSETQ. The trim removed 5 bases at V and 7 bases at J, leaving 7 bases unmatched. This CDR3 comprises 15 residues. The CDR3 nucleotides read TGCGCCAGCAGACCTAGCGGGGGGGCGGAGAATGAGCAGTTCTTC. Protein: CASRPSGGAENEQFF.

This rearrangement joins TRBV20-1 to TRBJ1-4, with D hard to call. This CDR3 spans 13 amino acids. V lost 0 bases, J lost 8 bases, and 10 bases lay in between. Germline assignment: CDR1 DFQATT and CDR2 SNEGSKA (reference sequence). The CDR3 DNA reads as TGCAGTGCTAGAGATCTCCAGGACGAAAAACTGTTTTTT. Protein: CSARDLQDEKLFF.